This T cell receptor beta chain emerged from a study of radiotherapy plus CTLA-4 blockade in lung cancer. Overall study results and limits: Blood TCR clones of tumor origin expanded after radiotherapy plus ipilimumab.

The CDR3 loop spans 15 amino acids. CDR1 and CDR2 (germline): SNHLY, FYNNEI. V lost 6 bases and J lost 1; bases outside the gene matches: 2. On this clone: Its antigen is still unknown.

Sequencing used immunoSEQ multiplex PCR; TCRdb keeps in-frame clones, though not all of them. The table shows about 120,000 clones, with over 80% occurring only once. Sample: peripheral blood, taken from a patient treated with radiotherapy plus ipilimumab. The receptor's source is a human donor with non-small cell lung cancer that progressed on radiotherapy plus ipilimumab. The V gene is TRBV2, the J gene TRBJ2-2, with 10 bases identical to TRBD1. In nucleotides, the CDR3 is TGTGCCAGCAGGGGACAGGGGAGGAACACCGGGGAGCTGTTTTTT. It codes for CASRGQGRNTGELFF.